A selection of T cell receptor beta chains follows, all from one sample in a study of cytomegalovirus exposure and HLA in healthy donors. Generated by immunoSEQ multiplex PCR, the TCRdb table keeps only in-frame clones and is missing some. The sample has under 70,000 clones, around 80% seen once. Sequencing was performed on PBMCs. These receptors were collected from a man aged 45-65 years in good health and CMV-seronegative. CDR3s include the opening cysteine and the closing phenylalanine or tryptophan.

v_call | cdr3_aa
TRBV11-2 | CASSLARGPTTDTQYF
TRBV7-7 | CASSLDSDHYNEQFF
TRBV2 | CASRREDYEQYF
TRBV2 | CALDPRDTEAFF
TRBV28 | CASSSDRVHGYTF
TRBV9 | CASSVGDRTGEGEQFF
TRBV11-1 | CASSLAQGSGSPLHF
TRBV5-1 | CASSLVAGGIETQYF
TRBV27 | CASSWGHEQYF
TRBV7-3 | CASSLTPFREGKGQGLGYTF
TRBV19 | CASRPGQGSYEQYF
TRBV6-5 | CASSYEGGSEQYF
TRBV16 | CASSQSGFTDTQYF
TRBV20-1 | CSASMEGGRYF
TRBV20-1 | CSARADYEQYF
TRBV5-1 | CASSRQGGSNQPQHF
TRBV30 | CAWSVAGLAGGDNEQFF
TRBV6-1 | CASSEDKKSNTEAFF
TRBV4-2 | CASSQIWAGGLSYNEQFF
TRBV6-5 | CASSPRGAGNNEAFF
TRBV4-1 | CASSQVVSGGANTGELFF
TRBV29-1 | CSARGSGANVLTF
TRBV5-1 | CASSSTGLGINTEAFF